This TCR beta chain was sequenced for a study of OX40 agonist ivuxolimab in advanced cancers. Background for the entire study: Ivuxolimab was an agonistic, fully human IgG2 monoclonal antibody directed against OX40 (CD134), a costimulatory receptor. The point of sequencing TCRbeta in the periphery was to test whether ivuxolimab changed TCR sequence diversity and drove clonal T-cell expansion. Intravenous ivuxolimab was administered to patients every 2 weeks at six dose levels: 0.01, 0.1, 0.3, 1.5, 3 and 10 mg/kg. The monotherapy dose-escalation portion (N ≈ 56 patients) of the phase I ivuxolimab trial is reported in the paper. Prior anti-PD-1, anti-PD-L1 or anti-CTLA-4 therapy was permitted, and checkpoint inhibitors had been received by around 39% of dose-escalation patients. The dose-escalation cohort was 82.7% male with a mean age of approximately 59 years, ranging from about 23 to 85. Among the roughly 52 dose-escalation patients, some 19 had hepatocellular carcinoma, 15 or so melanoma, 9 renal cell carcinoma and 9 head and neck cancer. Partial responses occurred in three dose-escalation patients, of whom one had hepatocellular carcinoma and two had cutaneous melanoma. General findings and caveats noted by the study authors: At doses of 0.1 to 3.0 mg/kg, clonal expansion of both CD4+ and CD8+ blood T cells was observed from baseline to week 6. In the 0.1-3.0 mg/kg groups, partial responders had among the lowest normalized peripheral clonal expansion, particularly in CD8+ T cells. After ivuxolimab, more expanded clones were found on average in CD8+ T cells than in CD4+ T cells. Which antigens the clonally expanded peripheral T cells were specific for was not determined. Low levels of normalized T-cell clonal expansion were also shown by some nonresponding patients.

The trial excluded patients who had a history of autoimmune disease or were on systemic immunosuppression. Peripheral blood for TCR sequencing was collected from all dose cohorts at baseline, on cycle 4 day 1, and on cycle 7 day 1. Samples came from an open-label, multicenter, first-in-human phase I dose-escalation trial of ivuxolimab. Adults with locally advanced or metastatic melanoma, renal cell, hepatocellular, or head and neck squamous cell carcinoma were enrolled in the trial. CD4+ and CD8+ T cells were sorted separately from peripheral blood before TCR sequencing. To sequence the TCRbeta CDR3 region, genomic DNA was isolated from the sorted cells. The immunoSEQ Assay was used for sequencing of TCRbeta CDR3 regions. TCRdb took this table from immuneACCESS and kept in-frame rearrangements with V and J called. Such tables lack part of the clones; where checked against another copy, unresolved V genes explain under half of the gap, and the rest is unexplained. This sample gives about 77,000 clones in total; less than 90% of them show up just once. 0.6% to 0.8% of the sample is taken by the ten largest.

Points on this clone: Its target antigen remains unknown. Within one base of it there is no much larger clone, and no base qualities were kept.

Trimming takes 3 bases from V and 2 bases from J, and the germline ends sit 13 bases apart. CDR1 and CDR2, looked up from the germline V gene, are MNHNS and SASEGT. From cysteine to phenylalanine, the CDR3 is 15 amino acids long. Of the read, only the CDR3 DNA is kept; its 45 bases are in frame from base 1. Sequences were derived from CD4+ or CD8+ T cells sorted from blood, sampled in a trial of the OX40 agonist ivuxolimab. The rearranged segments are TRBV6-1 and TRBJ1-2; the D gene is possibly TRBD1, with 5 bases matching. This clonotype was obtained from an adult with an advanced solid tumor such as melanoma, head and neck, liver or kidney cancer. The encoded CDR3 is CASSEGGRLNYGYTF. In nucleotides, the sequence is TGTGCCAGCAGTGAGGGGGGACGGCTAAACTATGGCTACACCTTC.